This is a list of T cell receptor beta chains from one sample in a study of control samples from healthy donors and cancer patients. Data came from immunoSEQ multiplex PCR; TCRdb stores just in-frame clones and leaves some out. Of 85,000 to 110,000 clones listed, 85% to 90% were seen once; the top ten hold about 20%. Source material: PBMCs. The receptors originated from a man in his 60s with lung cancer. Each CDR3 is given with its conserved first and last residue. Fields, in order: D gene, J gene, clone size, V gene, CDR3 DNA, CDR3 protein. The D gene is left open where the match is weak. A row's size may be missing; if present it is once, few, many or a size class.

d_call: .; j_call: TRBJ1-1; clone_size: .; v_call: TRBV18; cdr3_nt: TGTGCCAGCTCACCATTCTCTATAGGAAGTGGTACTTGGGGGGAAGCTTTCTTT; cdr3_aa: CASSPFSIGSGTWGEAFF
d_call: .; j_call: TRBJ2-1; clone_size: few; v_call: TRBV6-4; cdr3_nt: TGTGCCAGCAGTGACTCGTCGCGAAGTGACTACAATGAGCAGTTCTTC; cdr3_aa: CASSDSSRSDYNEQFF
d_call: .; j_call: TRBJ1-5; clone_size: .; v_call: TRBV10-3; cdr3_nt: TGTGCCATCAGTGGACGGGGGGGAGATTCGCCCCAGCATTTT; cdr3_aa: CAISGRGGDSPQHF
d_call: .; j_call: TRBJ1-5; clone_size: .; v_call: TRBV3-1/TRBV3-2; cdr3_nt: TGTGCCAGCAGCCAAATAAACGATCAGCCCCAGCATTTT; cdr3_aa: CASSQINDQPQHF
d_call: TRBD1; j_call: TRBJ1-1; clone_size: .; v_call: TRBV13; cdr3_nt: TGTGCCAGCAGCCCTCGGGACAGGAGGCCCGAGGGAGAAGCTTTCTTT; cdr3_aa: CASSPRDRRPEGEAFF
d_call: .; j_call: TRBJ1-1; clone_size: .; v_call: TRBV3-1/TRBV3-2; cdr3_nt: TGTGCCAGCAGCCAATTGTATGGGACCCCTGAAGCTTTCTTT; cdr3_aa: CASSQLYGTPEAFF
d_call: .; j_call: TRBJ1-5; clone_size: .; v_call: TRBV6-7; cdr3_nt: TGTGCCAGCAGTTTTGGACCGCCTGAGGGTCAGCCCCAGCATTTT; cdr3_aa: CASSFGPPEGQPQHF
d_call: TRBD1; j_call: TRBJ1-6; clone_size: once; v_call: TRBV27; cdr3_nt: TGTGCCAGCAGTTGGGGACAGACTAATTCACCCCTCCACTTT; cdr3_aa: CASSWGQTNSPLHF
d_call: .; j_call: TRBJ2-3; clone_size: .; v_call: TRBV7-7; cdr3_nt: TGTGCCAGCAGCTCAGGACAACTTAGCACAGATACGCAGTATTTT; cdr3_aa: CASSSGQLSTDTQYF
d_call: .; j_call: TRBJ2-5; clone_size: .; v_call: TRBV18; cdr3_nt: TGTGCCAGCTCACCCGACTCAATCGGAAAGACCCAGTACTTC; cdr3_aa: CASSPDSIGKTQYF
d_call: TRBD1; j_call: TRBJ1-2; clone_size: .; v_call: TRBV5-1; cdr3_nt: TGCGCCAGCAGCTTGGGGACAGGGCGGGATGGCTACACCTTC; cdr3_aa: CASSLGTGRDGYTF
d_call: .; j_call: TRBJ1-6; clone_size: .; v_call: TRBV30; cdr3_nt: TGTGCCTGGAGTACATACAGGGATTCACCCCTCCACTTT; cdr3_aa: CAWSTYRDSPLHF
d_call: TRBD1; j_call: TRBJ2-1; clone_size: .; v_call: TRBV27; cdr3_nt: TGTGCCAGCAGTTTATCGTATTCCTACAGGGGGCTTGGTTCCTACAATGAGCAGTTCTTC; cdr3_aa: CASSLSYSYRGLGSYNEQFF
d_call: .; j_call: TRBJ1-4; clone_size: .; v_call: TRBV7-9; cdr3_nt: TGTGCCAGCAGCTTCGACCCTAATGAAAAACTGTTTTTT; cdr3_aa: CASSFDPNEKLFF
d_call: .; j_call: TRBJ2-1; clone_size: .; v_call: TRBV2; cdr3_nt: TGTGCCAGCAAGCCGGGACCACTGTACAATGAGCAGTTCTTC; cdr3_aa: CASKPGPLYNEQFF
d_call: TRBD1; j_call: TRBJ2-2; clone_size: .; v_call: TRBV24-1; cdr3_nt: TGTGCCACGTTGTCAGGCAGGGGGACCGGGGAGCTGTTTTTT; cdr3_aa: CATLSGRGTGELFF
d_call: .; j_call: TRBJ1-4; clone_size: .; v_call: TRBV5-5; cdr3_nt: TGTGCCAGCAGCTCTGGCGCCAGTCCTGAAAAACTGTTTTTT; cdr3_aa: CASSSGASPEKLFF
d_call: .; j_call: TRBJ2-5; clone_size: .; v_call: TRBV15; cdr3_nt: TGTGCCACCAGCAGAGTTCGAGAGACCCAGTACTTC; cdr3_aa: CATSRVRETQYF
d_call: .; j_call: TRBJ2-2; clone_size: .; v_call: TRBV24-1; cdr3_nt: TGTGCCACCAGTGGGGGGCAGCTCGCGAACACCGGGGAGCTGTTTTTT; cdr3_aa: CATSGGQLANTGELFF
d_call: .; j_call: TRBJ2-6; clone_size: .; v_call: TRBV7-9; cdr3_nt: TGTGCCAGCAGCTTTGCCGGCTCTGGGGCCAACGTCCTGACTTTC; cdr3_aa: CASSFAGSGANVLTF
d_call: .; j_call: TRBJ1-5; clone_size: .; v_call: TRBV15; cdr3_nt: TGTGCCACCAGCAGAGATTATTGGGCAGGGGAGGATCAGCCCCAGCATTTT; cdr3_aa: CATSRDYWAGEDQPQHF
d_call: TRBD1; j_call: TRBJ1-6; clone_size: .; v_call: TRBV6-2/TRBV6-3; cdr3_nt: TGTGCCAGCAGCGGGACAGTCGACAATTCACCCCTCCACTTT; cdr3_aa: CASSGTVDNSPLHF
d_call: TRBD1; j_call: TRBJ1-1; clone_size: .; v_call: TRBV5-4; cdr3_nt: TGTGCCAGCAGCTCACGGCGGGACAGCCACGACCCTGAAGCTTTCTTT; cdr3_aa: CASSSRRDSHDPEAFF
d_call: TRBD1; j_call: TRBJ1-3; clone_size: .; v_call: TRBV5-1; cdr3_nt: TGCGCCAGCAGCCCTAGGACAGGGGGAAGCTCTGGAAACACCATATATTTT; cdr3_aa: CASSPRTGGSSGNTIYF
d_call: .; j_call: TRBJ1-1; clone_size: .; v_call: TRBV7-9; cdr3_nt: TGTGCCAGCAGCTTAGCGCGGGCAGTGAACACTGAAGCTTTCTTT; cdr3_aa: CASSLARAVNTEAFF
d_call: .; j_call: TRBJ2-7; clone_size: few; v_call: TRBV7-2; cdr3_nt: TGTGCCAGCAGCCAAGACACGACTAGGAGCTCCTACGAGCAGTACTTC; cdr3_aa: CASSQDTTRSSYEQYF
d_call: .; j_call: TRBJ2-6; clone_size: .; v_call: TRBV7-3; cdr3_nt: TGTGCCAGCAGCTTATTAGGCTCTGGGGCCAACGTCCTGACTTTC; cdr3_aa: CASSLLGSGANVLTF
d_call: .; j_call: TRBJ2-2; clone_size: .; v_call: TRBV9; cdr3_nt: TGTGCCAGCAGCGTAGCCGTTCTGGGGGAGCTGTTTTTT; cdr3_aa: CASSVAVLGELFF
d_call: TRBD2; j_call: TRBJ2-5; clone_size: .; v_call: TRBV5-1; cdr3_nt: TGCGCCAGCAGCCTCGGGGTGACTAGCGGAAAGACCCAGTACTTC; cdr3_aa: CASSLGVTSGKTQYF
d_call: TRBD1; j_call: TRBJ2-6; clone_size: once; v_call: TRBV6-2/TRBV6-3; cdr3_nt: TGTGCCAGCAACCCCCAGGGGGTAAAGACTGGGGCCAACGTCCTGACTTTC; cdr3_aa: CASNPQGVKTGANVLTF
d_call: .; j_call: TRBJ2-3; clone_size: .; v_call: TRBV5-1; cdr3_nt: TGCGCCAGCAGCCTCCAGGGGTTCTTCACAGATACGCAGTATTTT; cdr3_aa: CASSLQGFFTDTQYF
d_call: TRBD1; j_call: TRBJ1-3; clone_size: .; v_call: TRBV9; cdr3_nt: TGTGCCAGCAGTGGAACAGGGGGCCTCTCTGGAAACACCATATATTTT; cdr3_aa: CASSGTGGLSGNTIYF
d_call: .; j_call: TRBJ1-4; clone_size: .; v_call: TRBV6-1; cdr3_nt: TGTGCCAGCAGTGAATCCCCAGGGAGTGGAGAAAAACTGTTTTTT; cdr3_aa: CASSESPGSGEKLFF
d_call: .; j_call: TRBJ1-6; clone_size: .; v_call: TRBV12-5; cdr3_nt: TGTGCTAGTGGTTTGGGTCAACCCTATAATTCACCCCTCCACTTT; cdr3_aa: CASGLGQPYNSPLHF
d_call: .; j_call: TRBJ1-2; clone_size: .; v_call: TRBV6-5; cdr3_nt: TGTGCCAGCAGTTACTCGACGTTGCAAGGCTACACCTTC; cdr3_aa: CASSYSTLQGYTF
d_call: .; j_call: TRBJ1-1; clone_size: .; v_call: TRBV30; cdr3_nt: TGTGCCTGGAGTTCTGGCAGCTTGAACACTGAAGCTTTCTTT; cdr3_aa: CAWSSGSLNTEAFF
d_call: .; j_call: TRBJ1-6; clone_size: .; v_call: TRBV30; cdr3_nt: TGTGCCTGGACCCTTACCGGGGCCTATAATTCACCCCTCCACTTT; cdr3_aa: CAWTLTGAYNSPLHF
d_call: TRBD1; j_call: TRBJ1-6; clone_size: .; v_call: TRBV30; cdr3_nt: TGTGCCTGGAGTTATGACAGGGCGTATAATTCACCCCTCCACTTT; cdr3_aa: CAWSYDRAYNSPLHF
d_call: .; j_call: TRBJ2-2; clone_size: .; v_call: TRBV19; cdr3_nt: TGTGCCAGTAGTATATGGCCCCAGCGCAGGGAAACCGGGGAGCTGTTTTTT; cdr3_aa: CASSIWPQRRETGELFF
d_call: .; j_call: TRBJ1-5; clone_size: .; v_call: TRBV12-3/TRBV12-4; cdr3_nt: TGTGCCAGCAGATGGGGGACCAATCAGCCCCAGCATTTT; cdr3_aa: CASRWGTNQPQHF
d_call: .; j_call: TRBJ1-1; clone_size: .; v_call: TRBV7-9; cdr3_nt: TGTGCCAGCAGCTTACGGACTGAGGGGGAAGCTTTCTTT; cdr3_aa: CASSLRTEGEAFF
d_call: .; j_call: TRBJ1-2; clone_size: .; v_call: TRBV5-1; cdr3_nt: TGCGCCAGCAGCTTGGTGGGGGGGGGAGGCTACACCTTC; cdr3_aa: CASSLVGGGGYTF
d_call: TRBD1; j_call: TRBJ1-1; clone_size: .; v_call: TRBV5-1; cdr3_nt: TGCGCCAGCAGCTTGGCCCCAGGGGGAAACACTGAAGCTTTCTTT; cdr3_aa: CASSLAPGGNTEAFF
d_call: TRBD1; j_call: TRBJ1-6; clone_size: .; v_call: TRBV5-4; cdr3_nt: TGTGCCAGCAGCTTGGACAGGGGGCGTAATTCACCCCTCCACTTT; cdr3_aa: CASSLDRGRNSPLHF
d_call: TRBD1; j_call: TRBJ2-5; clone_size: few; v_call: TRBV11-3; cdr3_nt: TGTGCCAGCAGCTCCTCCTACAGCTTGCCGGGACAGGGAGTTTGGGAGACCCAGTACTTC; cdr3_aa: CASSSSYSLPGQGVWETQYF
d_call: .; j_call: TRBJ1-5; clone_size: .; v_call: TRBV6-1; cdr3_nt: TGTGCCAGCAGTGAGCGACGGACAGATGATCAGCCCCAGCATTTT; cdr3_aa: CASSERRTDDQPQHF
d_call: TRBD1; j_call: TRBJ1-5; clone_size: .; v_call: TRBV7-9; cdr3_nt: TGTGCCAGCAGCTTGCAGGGGGGGAATCAGCCCCAGCATTTT; cdr3_aa: CASSLQGGNQPQHF
d_call: .; j_call: TRBJ2-5; clone_size: .; v_call: TRBV2; cdr3_nt: TGTGCCAGCAGTGAACGAAGGGAGACCCAGTACTTC; cdr3_aa: CASSERRETQYF
d_call: TRBD1; j_call: TRBJ1-1; clone_size: .; v_call: TRBV5-1; cdr3_nt: TGCGCCAGCAGCTTGGAGGGGACAGGGACGTGGACTGAAGCTTTCTTT; cdr3_aa: CASSLEGTGTWTEAFF